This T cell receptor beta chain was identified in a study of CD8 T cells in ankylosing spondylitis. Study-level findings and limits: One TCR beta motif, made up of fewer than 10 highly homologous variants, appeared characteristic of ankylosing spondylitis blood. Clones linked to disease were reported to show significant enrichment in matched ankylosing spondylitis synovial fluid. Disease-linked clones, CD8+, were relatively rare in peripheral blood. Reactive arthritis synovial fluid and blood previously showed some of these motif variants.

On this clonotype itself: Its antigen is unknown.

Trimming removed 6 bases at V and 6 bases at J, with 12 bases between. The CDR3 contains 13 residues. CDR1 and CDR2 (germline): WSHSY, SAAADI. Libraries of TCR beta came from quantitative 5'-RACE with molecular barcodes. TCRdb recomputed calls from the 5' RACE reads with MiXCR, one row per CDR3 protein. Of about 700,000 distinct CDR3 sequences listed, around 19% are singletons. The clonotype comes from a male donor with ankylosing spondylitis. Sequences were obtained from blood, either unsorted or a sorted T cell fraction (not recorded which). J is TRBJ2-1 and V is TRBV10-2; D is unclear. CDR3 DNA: TGCGCCAGCAGCGTAGTAGCCGTCAATGAGCAGTTCTTC. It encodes CASSVVAVNEQFF.